The present T cell receptor (beta chain) was sequenced within a study of blood T cell repertoires in COVID-19 (dated by TCRdb to 2020 to 2022). Turning to the overall study: Collaborator samples came from the United States, Italy and Spain and covered acute and convalescent phases of COVID-19. The dataset comprised deeply sampled blood TCRbeta repertoires from subjects exposed to, actively infected with, or recovered from COVID-19. Nearly every sample came with metadata listing a de-identified subject ID, COVID-19 status, age in years and sex. The prospective study material was composed of cDNA or gDNA derived from T cells, B-cell-depleted T cells, or PBMCs. Where available, HLA class I and class II types were taken from metadata supplied by the sample provider and were not determined by assay-based typing. The samples were drawn from the first 160 participants of the ongoing ImmuneRACE study and from about 1,200 subjects provided by 6 global collaborators. The repertoires were released in a freely available public database intended as a resource for research on the immune response to SARS-CoV-2. General conclusions and limits of the study: The quantity of clinical and demographic metadata differed by source and by participant and was supplied without curation.

Regarding this clone: Its antigen is unknown. No base qualities exist here, and no much larger clone lies one base off it.

TCRbeta CDR3 regions were amplified from genomic DNA by means of the immunoSEQ Assay, a bias-controlled multiplex PCR. Processing in the source paper ran as follows. The number of nucleated cells in each sample was estimated by amplification of reference gene primers within the assay. Sequence reads were collapsed and filtered to measure the absolute abundance of every unique TCRbeta CDR3 rearrangement. For each sample, productive Simpson clonality was calculated by taking the square root of Simpson's diversity index across productive rearrangements. In TCRdb, the immuneACCESS table is reduced to in-frame sequences with V and J assigned. These tables do not hold every clone; where another copy was compared, an unresolved V gene accounts for under half, and the others remain unexplained. The V and J calls and clone size were taken over from that table, and D and trimming were inferred from the DNA. A total of about 200,000 clones appear in this sample, approximately 83% of them only once. Clones ranked in the top ten supply roughly 3.8% of the sample.

In the prospective study, participants were about 18 to 100 years old, resided in fewer than 25 geographic areas of the United States, and were enrolled through a virtual design. In the prospective study, participants were assigned to cohorts based on the clinical history participants reported in a screening survey and a study questionnaire. In the prospective study, mobile phlebotomists collected whole blood, serum and a nasopharyngeal or oropharyngeal swab from each participant. Additional blood draws and questionnaires over an approximately 2-month period could optionally be provided by prospective study participants. Prospective study blood samples were shipped either frozen or at room temperature before DNA extraction. Deletion took 5 bases off V and 7 bases off J, with a span of 8 bases between the germline ends. The CDR3 sequence holds 10 residues, the cysteine and phenylalanine included. This entry keeps only the CDR3 DNA: 30 bases, framed from base 1. CDR1 SQVTM and CDR2 ANQGSEA are derived from the germline V gene.

The V and J genes are TRBV29-1 and TRBJ1-1; TRBD1 is perhaps the D gene, given 6 matching bases. The origin of this receptor is a middle-aged woman with acute COVID-19. Sample: PBMCs or T cells enriched from blood (not recorded which). The CDR3 is CSVWTVEAFF. At the DNA level, the sequence is TGCAGCGTTTGGACAGTTGAAGCTTTCTTT.